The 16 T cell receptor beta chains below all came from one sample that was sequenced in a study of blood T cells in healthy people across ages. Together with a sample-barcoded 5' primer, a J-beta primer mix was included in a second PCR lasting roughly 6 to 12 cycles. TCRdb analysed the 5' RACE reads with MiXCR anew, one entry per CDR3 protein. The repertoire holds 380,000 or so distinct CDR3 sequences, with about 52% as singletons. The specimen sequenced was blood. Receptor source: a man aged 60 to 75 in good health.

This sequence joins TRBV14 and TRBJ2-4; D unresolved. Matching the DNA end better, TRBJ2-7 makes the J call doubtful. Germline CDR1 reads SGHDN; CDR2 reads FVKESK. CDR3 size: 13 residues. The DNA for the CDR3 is TGTGCCAGCAGCCAAGAATGGGTGCGCGAGCAGTACTTC. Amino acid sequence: CASSQEWVREQYF.

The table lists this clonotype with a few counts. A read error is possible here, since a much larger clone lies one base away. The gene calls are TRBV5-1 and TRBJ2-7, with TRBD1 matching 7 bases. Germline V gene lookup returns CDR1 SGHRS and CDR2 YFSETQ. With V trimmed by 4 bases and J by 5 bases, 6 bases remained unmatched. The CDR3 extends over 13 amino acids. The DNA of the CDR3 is TGCGCCAGCAGCGTGCCAGGGGGAGACGAGCAGTACTTC. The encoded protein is CASSVPGGDEQYF. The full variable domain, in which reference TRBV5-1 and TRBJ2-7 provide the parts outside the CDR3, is KAGVTQTPRYLIKTRGQQVTLSCSPISGHRSVSWYQQTPGQGLQFLFEYFSETQRNKGNFPGRFSGRQFSNSRSEMNVSTLELGDSALYLCASSVPGGDEQYFGPGTRLTVT.

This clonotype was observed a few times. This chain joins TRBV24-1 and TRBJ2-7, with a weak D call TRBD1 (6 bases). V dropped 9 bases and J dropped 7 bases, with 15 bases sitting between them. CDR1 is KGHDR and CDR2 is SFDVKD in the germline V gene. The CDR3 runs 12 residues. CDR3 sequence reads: CATGTPAGEQYF. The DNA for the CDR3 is TGTGCCACCGGGACACCCGCCGGGGAGCAGTACTTC.

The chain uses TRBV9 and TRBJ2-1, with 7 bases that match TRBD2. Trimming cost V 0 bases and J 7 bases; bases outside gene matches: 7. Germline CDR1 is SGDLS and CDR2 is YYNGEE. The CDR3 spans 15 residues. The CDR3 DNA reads TGTGCCAGCAGCGTAGTGGGGGGAGGGCCAAATGAGCAGTTCTTC. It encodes CASSVVGGGPNEQFF.

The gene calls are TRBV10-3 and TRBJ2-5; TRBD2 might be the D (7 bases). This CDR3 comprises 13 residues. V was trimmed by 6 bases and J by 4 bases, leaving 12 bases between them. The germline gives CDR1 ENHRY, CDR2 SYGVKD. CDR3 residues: CAIRHREGETQYF. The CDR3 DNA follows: TGTGCCATCAGACACAGGGAGGGAGAGACCCAGTACTTC.

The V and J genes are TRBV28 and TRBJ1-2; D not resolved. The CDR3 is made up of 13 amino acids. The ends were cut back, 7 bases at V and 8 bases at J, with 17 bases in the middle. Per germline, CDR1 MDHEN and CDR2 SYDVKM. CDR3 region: CASTAGKVRGYTF. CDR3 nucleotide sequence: TGTGCCAGCACGGCCGGGAAGGTGCGAGGCTACACCTTC.

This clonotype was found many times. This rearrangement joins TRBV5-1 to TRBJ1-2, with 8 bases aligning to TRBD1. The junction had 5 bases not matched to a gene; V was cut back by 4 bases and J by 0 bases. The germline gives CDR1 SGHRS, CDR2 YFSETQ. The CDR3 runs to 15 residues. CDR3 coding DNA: TGCGCCAGCAGCCGGAGACAGGGGTCTAACTATGGCTACACCTTC. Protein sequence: CASSRRQGSNYGYTF. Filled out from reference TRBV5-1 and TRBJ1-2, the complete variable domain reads KAGVTQTPRYLIKTRGQQVTLSCSPISGHRSVSWYQQTPGQGLQFLFEYFSETQRNKGNFPGRFSGRQFSNSRSEMNVSTLELGDSALYLCASSRRQGSNYGYTFGSGTRLTVV.

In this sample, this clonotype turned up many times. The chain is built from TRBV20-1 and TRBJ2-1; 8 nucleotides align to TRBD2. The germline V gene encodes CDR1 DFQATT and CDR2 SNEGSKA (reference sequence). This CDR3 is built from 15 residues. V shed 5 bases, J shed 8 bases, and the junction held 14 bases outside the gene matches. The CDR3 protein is CSAEGGSGRWDEQFF. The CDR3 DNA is TGCAGTGCTGAGGGAGGAAGCGGGAGATGGGATGAGCAGTTCTTC.

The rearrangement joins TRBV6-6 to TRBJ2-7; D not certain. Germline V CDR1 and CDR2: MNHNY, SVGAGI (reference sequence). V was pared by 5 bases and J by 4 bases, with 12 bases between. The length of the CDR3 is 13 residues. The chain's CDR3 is CASSALKAYEQYF. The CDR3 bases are TGTGCCAGCAGTGCCCTAAAGGCATACGAGCAGTACTTC.

CDR3 coding DNA: TGTGCCAGCACCCATAAGGGGCAGGTCGCCGGGGAGCTGTTTTTT. This encodes CASTHKGQVAGELFF. The genes are TRBV7-9 and TRBJ2-2, with a possible D match to TRBD1 (5 bases). Trimming cost V 7 bases and J 6 bases, with 18 bases left between them. This CDR3 is built from 15 residues. Germline CDR1 SEHNR, CDR2 FQNEAQ (reference sequence).

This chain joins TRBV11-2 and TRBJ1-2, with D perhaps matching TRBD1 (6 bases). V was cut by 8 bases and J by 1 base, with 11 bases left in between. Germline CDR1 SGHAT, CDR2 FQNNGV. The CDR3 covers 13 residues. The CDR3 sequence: CASEKGDNYGYTF. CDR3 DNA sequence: TGTGCCAGCGAGAAGGGGGATAACTATGGCTACACCTTC.

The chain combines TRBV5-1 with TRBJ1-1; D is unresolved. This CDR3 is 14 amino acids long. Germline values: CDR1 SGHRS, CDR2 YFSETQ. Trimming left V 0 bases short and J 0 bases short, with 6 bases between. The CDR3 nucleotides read TGCGCCAGCAGCTTGGAGACACTGAACACTGAAGCTTTCTTT. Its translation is CASSLETLNTEAFF.

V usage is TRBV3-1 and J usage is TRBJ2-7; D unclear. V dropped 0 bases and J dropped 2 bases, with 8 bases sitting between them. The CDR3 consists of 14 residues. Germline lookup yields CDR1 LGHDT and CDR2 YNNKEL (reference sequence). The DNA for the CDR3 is TGTGCCAGCAGCCAAGAAGGACGGCCCTACGAGCAGTACTTC. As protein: CASSQEGRPYEQYF.

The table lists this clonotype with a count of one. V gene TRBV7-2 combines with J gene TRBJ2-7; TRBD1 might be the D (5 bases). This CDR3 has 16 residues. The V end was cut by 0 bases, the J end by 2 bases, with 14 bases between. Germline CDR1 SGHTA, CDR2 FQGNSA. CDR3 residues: CASSLAPGRVTYEQYF. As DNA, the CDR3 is TGTGCCAGCAGCTTAGCCCCGGGCAGGGTCACCTACGAGCAGTACTTC.

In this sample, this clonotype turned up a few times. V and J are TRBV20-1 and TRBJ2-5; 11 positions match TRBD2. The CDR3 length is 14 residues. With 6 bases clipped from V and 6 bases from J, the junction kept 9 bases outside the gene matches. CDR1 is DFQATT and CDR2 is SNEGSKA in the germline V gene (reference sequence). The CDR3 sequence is CSAATGTSGQTQYF. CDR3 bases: TGCAGTGCGGCGACCGGGACTAGCGGTCAGACCCAGTACTTC.

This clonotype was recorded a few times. CDR3 coding DNA: TGTGCCAGCAGTGTAAGGACGGCTTACGAGCAGTACTTC. It yields the protein CASSVRTAYEQYF. The chain links TRBV12-3 or TRBV12-4 to TRBJ2-5; D not certain. The J call may be wrong; the DNA end is better matched by TRBJ2-7. The CDR3 is 13 amino acids.